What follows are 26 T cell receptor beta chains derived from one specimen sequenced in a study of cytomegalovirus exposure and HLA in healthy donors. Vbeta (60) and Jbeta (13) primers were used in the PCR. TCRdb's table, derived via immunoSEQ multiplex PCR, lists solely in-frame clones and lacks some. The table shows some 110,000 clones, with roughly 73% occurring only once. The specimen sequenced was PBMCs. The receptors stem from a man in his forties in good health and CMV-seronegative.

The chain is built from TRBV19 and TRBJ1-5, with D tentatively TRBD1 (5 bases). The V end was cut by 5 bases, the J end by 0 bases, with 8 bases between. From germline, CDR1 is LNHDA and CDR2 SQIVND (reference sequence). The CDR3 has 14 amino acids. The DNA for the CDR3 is TGTGCCAGTAGTTTGGACATTAGCAATCAGCCCCAGCATTTT. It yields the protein CASSLDISNQPQHF.

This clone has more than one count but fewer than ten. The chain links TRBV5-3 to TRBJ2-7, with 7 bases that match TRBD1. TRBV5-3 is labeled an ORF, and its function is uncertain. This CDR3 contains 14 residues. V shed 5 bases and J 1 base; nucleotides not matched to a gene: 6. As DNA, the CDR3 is TGTGCCAGAAGTTCCGGACAGGCTTCCTACGAGCAGTACTTC. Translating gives CARSSGQASYEQYF.

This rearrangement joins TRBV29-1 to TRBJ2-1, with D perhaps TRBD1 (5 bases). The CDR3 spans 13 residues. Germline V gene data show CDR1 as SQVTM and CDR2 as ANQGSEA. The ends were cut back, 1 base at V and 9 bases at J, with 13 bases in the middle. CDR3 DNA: TGCAGCGTTGAAGGAGATCTAAGGGGTGAGCAGTTCTTC. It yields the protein CSVEGDLRGEQFF.

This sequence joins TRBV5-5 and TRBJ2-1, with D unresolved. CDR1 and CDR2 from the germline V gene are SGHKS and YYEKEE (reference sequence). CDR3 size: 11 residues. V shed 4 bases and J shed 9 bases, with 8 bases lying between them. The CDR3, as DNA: TGTGCCAGCAGCGAGTTCATTGAGCAGTTCTTC. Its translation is CASSEFIEQFF. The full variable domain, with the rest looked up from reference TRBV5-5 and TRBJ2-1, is DAGVTQSPTHLIKTRGQQVTLRCSPISGHKSVSWYQQVLGQGPQFIFQYYEKEERGRGNFPDRFSARQFPNYSSELNVNALLLGDSALYLCASSEFIEQFFGPGTRLTVL.

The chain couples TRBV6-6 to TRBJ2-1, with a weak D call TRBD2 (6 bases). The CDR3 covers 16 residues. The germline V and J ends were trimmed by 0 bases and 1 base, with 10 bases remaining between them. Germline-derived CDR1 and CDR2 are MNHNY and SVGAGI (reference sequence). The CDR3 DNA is TGTGCCAGCAGTTACTCAGGCGGGGATTCCTACAATGAGCAGTTCTTC. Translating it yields CASSYSGGDSYNEQFF.

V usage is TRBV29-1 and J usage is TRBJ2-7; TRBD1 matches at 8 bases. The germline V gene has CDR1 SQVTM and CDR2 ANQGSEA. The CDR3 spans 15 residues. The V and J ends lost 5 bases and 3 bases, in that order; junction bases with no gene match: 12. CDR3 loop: CSVRGGGTGDYEQYF. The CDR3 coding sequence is TGCAGCGTTAGAGGCGGAGGGACAGGAGACTACGAGCAGTACTTC.

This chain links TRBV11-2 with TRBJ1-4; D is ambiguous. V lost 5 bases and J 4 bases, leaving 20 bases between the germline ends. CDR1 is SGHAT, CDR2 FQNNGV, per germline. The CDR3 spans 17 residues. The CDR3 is CASSLRPSGIHNEKLFF. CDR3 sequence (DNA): TGTGCCAGCAGCCTGCGGCCCTCCGGGATCCATAATGAAAAACTGTTTTTT.

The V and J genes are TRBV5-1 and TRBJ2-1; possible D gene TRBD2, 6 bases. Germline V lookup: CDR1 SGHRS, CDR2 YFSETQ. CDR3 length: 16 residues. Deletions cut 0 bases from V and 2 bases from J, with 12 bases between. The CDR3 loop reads CASSLGGGETYNEQFF. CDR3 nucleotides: TGCGCCAGCAGCTTGGGTGGCGGGGAGACCTACAATGAGCAGTTCTTC.

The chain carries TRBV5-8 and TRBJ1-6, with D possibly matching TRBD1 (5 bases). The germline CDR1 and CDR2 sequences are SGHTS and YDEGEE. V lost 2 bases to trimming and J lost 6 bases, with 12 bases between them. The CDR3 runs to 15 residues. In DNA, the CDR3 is TGTGCCAGCAGCTTATTCGACAGCCCTAATTCACCCCTCCACTTT. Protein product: CASSLFDSPNSPLHF.

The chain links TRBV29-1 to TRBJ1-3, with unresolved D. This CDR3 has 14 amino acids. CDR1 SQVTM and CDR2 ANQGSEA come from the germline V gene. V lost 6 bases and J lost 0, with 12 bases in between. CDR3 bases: TGCAGCGTCGGAGATAGGCGCTCTGGAAACACCATATATTTT. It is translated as CSVGDRRSGNTIYF.

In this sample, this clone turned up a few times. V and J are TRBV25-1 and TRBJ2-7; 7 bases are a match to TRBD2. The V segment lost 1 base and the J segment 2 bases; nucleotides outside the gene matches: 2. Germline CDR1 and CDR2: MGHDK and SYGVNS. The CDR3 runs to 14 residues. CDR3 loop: CASSEWGGAYEQYF. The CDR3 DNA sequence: TGTGCCAGCAGTGAATGGGGGGGGGCCTACGAGCAGTACTTC.

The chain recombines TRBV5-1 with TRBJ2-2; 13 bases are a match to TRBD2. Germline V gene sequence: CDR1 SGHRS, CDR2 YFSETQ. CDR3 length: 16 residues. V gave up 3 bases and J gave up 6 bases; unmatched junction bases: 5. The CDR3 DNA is TGCGCCAGCAGCTCGGGACTAGCGGGGTCCCCCGGGGAGCTGTTTTTT. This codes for CASSSGLAGSPGELFF. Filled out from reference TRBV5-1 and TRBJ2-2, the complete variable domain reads KAGVTQTPRYLIKTRGQQVTLSCSPISGHRSVSWYQQTPGQGLQFLFEYFSETQRNKGNFPGRFSGRQFSNSRSEMNVSTLELGDSALYLCASSSGLAGSPGELFFGEGSRLTVL.

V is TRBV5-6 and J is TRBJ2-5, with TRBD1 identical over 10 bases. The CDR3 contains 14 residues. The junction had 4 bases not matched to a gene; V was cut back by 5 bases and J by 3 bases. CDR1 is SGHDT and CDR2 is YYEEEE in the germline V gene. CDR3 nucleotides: TGTGCCAGCAGGGTGACAGGGGGCGAAGAGACCCAGTACTTC. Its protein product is CASRVTGGEETQYF.

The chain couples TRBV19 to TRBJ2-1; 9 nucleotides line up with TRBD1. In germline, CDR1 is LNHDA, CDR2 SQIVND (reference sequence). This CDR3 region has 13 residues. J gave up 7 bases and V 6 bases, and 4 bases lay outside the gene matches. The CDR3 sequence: CASSGTGKNEQFF. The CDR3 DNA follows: TGTGCCAGTAGCGGGACAGGGAAGAATGAGCAGTTCTTC.

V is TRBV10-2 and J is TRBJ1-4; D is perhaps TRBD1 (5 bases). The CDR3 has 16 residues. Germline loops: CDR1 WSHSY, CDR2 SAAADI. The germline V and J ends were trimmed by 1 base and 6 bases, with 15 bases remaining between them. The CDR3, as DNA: TGCGCCAGCAGTGAGTTTGCCAGGGTGTTCGATGAAAAACTGTTTTTT. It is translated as CASSEFARVFDEKLFF.

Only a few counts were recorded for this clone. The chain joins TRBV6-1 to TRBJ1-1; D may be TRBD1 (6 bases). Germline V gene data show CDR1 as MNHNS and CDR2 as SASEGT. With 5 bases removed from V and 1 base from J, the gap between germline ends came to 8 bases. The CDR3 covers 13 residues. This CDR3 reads CASSRTENTEAFF. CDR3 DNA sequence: TGTGCCAGCAGTAGGACAGAGAACACTGAAGCTTTCTTT.

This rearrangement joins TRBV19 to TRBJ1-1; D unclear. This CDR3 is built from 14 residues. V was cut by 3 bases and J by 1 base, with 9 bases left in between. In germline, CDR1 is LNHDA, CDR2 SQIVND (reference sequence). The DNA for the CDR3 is TGTGCCAGTAGTATTGTACATACGAACACTGAAGCTTTCTTT. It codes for CASSIVHTNTEAFF. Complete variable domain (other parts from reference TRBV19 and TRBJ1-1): DGGITQSPKYLFRKEGQNVTLSCEQNLNHDAMYWYRQDPGQGLRLIYYSQIVNDFQKGDIAEGYSVSREKKESFPLTVTSAQKNPTAFYLCASSIVHTNTEAFFGQGTRLTVV.

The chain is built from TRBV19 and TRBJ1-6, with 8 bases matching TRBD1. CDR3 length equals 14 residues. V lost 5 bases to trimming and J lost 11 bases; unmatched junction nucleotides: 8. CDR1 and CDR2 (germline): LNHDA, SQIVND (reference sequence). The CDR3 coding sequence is TGTGCCAGTAGTTTGGGACAGGATAGTACACCCCTCCACTTT. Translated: CASSLGQDSTPLHF. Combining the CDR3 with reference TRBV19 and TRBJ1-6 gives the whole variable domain DGGITQSPKYLFRKEGQNVTLSCEQNLNHDAMYWYRQDPGQGLRLIYYSQIVNDFQKGDIAEGYSVSREKKESFPLTVTSAQKNPTAFYLCASSLGQDSTPLHFGNGTRLTVT.

The CDR3 protein is CASQDTGGVRGYTF. The DNA of the CDR3 is TGTGCCAGCCAGGATACAGGGGGGGTACGTGGCTACACCTTC. The chain carries TRBV7-2 and TRBJ1-2; 8 bases are a match to TRBD1. The CDR3 spans 14 residues. V shed 8 bases, J shed 7 bases, and the junction held 12 bases outside the gene matches. Germline V gene lookup returns CDR1 SGHTA and CDR2 FQGNSA.

This chain's CDR3 is CASSLVPQNTEAFF. Here the CDR3 DNA reads TGTGCCAGCAGCTTAGTCCCCCAGAACACTGAAGCTTTCTTT. The chain recombines TRBV7-6 with TRBJ1-1; D is unclear. CDR3 length: 14 amino acids. Per germline, CDR1 SGHVS and CDR2 FNYEAQ. The V end was cut by 1 base, the J end by 1 base, with 7 bases between.

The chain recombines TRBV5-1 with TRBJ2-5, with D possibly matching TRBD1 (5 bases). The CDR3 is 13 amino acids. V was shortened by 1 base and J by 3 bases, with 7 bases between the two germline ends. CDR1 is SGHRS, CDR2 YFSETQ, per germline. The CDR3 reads CASSLTGEETQYF. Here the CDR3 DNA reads TGCGCCAGCAGCTTGACAGGCGAAGAGACCCAGTACTTC.

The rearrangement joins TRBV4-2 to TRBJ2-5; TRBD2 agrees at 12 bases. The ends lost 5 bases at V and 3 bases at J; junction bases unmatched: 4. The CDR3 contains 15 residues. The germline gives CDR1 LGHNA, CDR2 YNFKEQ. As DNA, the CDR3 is TGTGCCAGCAGCTCGCGACTAGCGGGGGAAGAGACCCAGTACTTC. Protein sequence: CASSSRLAGEETQYF.

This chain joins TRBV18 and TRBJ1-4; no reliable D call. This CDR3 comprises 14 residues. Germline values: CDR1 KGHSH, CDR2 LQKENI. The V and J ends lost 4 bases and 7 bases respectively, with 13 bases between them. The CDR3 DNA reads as TGTGCCAGCTCACAACAGTCCGGTCGTGAAAAACTGTTTTTT. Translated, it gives CASSQQSGREKLFF.

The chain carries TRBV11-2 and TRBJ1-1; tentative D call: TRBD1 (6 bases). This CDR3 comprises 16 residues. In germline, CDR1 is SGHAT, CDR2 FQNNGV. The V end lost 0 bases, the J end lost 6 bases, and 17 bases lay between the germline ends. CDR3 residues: CASSLDSRGLWAEAFF. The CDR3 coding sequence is TGTGCCAGCAGCTTAGATAGCAGGGGCCTGTGGGCTGAAGCTTTCTTT. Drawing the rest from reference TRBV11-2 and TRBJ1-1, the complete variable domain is EAGVAQSPRYKIIEKRQSVAFWCNPISGHATLYWYQQILGQGPKLLIQFQNNGVVDDSQLPKDRFSAERLKGVDSTLKIQPAKLEDSAVYLCASSLDSRGLWAEAFFGQGTRLTVV.

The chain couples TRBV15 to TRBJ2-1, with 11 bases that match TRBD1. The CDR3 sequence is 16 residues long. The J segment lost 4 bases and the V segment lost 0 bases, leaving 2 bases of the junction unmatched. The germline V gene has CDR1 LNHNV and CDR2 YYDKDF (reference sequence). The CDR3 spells CATSRDRDRGYNEQFF. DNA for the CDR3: TGTGCCACCAGCAGAGATCGGGACAGGGGGTACAATGAGCAGTTCTTC.

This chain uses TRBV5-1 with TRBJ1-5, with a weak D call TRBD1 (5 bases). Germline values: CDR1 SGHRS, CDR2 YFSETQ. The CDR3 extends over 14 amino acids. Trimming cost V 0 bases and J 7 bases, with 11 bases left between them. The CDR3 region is CASSLEGRGQPQHF. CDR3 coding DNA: TGCGCCAGCAGCTTGGAGGGAAGGGGACAGCCCCAGCATTTT. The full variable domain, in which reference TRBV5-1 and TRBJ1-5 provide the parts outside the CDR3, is KAGVTQTPRYLIKTRGQQVTLSCSPISGHRSVSWYQQTPGQGLQFLFEYFSETQRNKGNFPGRFSGRQFSNSRSEMNVSTLELGDSALYLCASSLEGRGQPQHFGDGTRLSIL.